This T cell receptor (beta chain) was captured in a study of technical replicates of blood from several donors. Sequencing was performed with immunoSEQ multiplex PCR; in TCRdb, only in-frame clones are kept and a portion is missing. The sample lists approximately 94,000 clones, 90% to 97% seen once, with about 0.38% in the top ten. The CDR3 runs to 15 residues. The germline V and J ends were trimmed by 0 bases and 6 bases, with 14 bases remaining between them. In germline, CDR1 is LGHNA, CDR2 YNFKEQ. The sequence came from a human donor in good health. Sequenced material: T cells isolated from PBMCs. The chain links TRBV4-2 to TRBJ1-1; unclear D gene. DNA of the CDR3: TGTGCCAGCAGCCAAGATTTAGGAGATGTGGCTGAAGCTTTCTTT. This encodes CASSQDLGDVAEAFF.